These 28 T cell receptor beta chains were sequenced from one sample in a study of identical twins. Via MiXCR, TCRdb re-called the 5' RACE reads, giving one row per CDR3 protein. The sample includes about 530,000 distinct CDR3 sequences, 20% to 25% of them seen just once. These sequences were also reported in another study, on yellow fever vaccine responses in identical twins.

The specimen was CD4+ T cells sorted from blood. These receptor sequences come from a young woman in good health.

The CDR3 loop reads CASSYSTSGIDTQYF. In DNA, the CDR3 is TGTGCCAGCAGTTACTCCACTAGCGGGATAGATACGCAGTATTTT. The chain has TRBV6-5 and TRBJ2-3; TRBD2 matches at 10 bases. After removal of 0 bases from V and 5 bases from J, the junction contained 2 bases not matched to a gene. The CDR3 consists of 15 residues. Germline V gene sequence: CDR1 MNHEY, CDR2 SVGAGI.

The chain uses TRBV12-3 or TRBV12-4 and TRBJ2-3; TRBD2 aligns across 10 bases. Unmatched junction bases numbered 9, after V lost 0 bases and J lost 9 bases. CDR3 length: 16 amino acids. The CDR3 coding sequence is TGTGCCAGCAGTTTAGCGCTTACTAGCGGGGCTTGGACGCAGTATTTT. Residues: CASSLALTSGAWTQYF.

The chain has TRBV11-2 and TRBJ2-1; no clear D. Germline-derived CDR1 and CDR2 are SGHAT and FQNNGV. This CDR3 is built from 18 residues. V lost 5 bases to trimming and J lost 0 bases, with 20 bases between them. CDR3 nucleotide sequence: TGTGCCAGCAGCCCCCCCGCTCCAGGCACCTACTCCTACAATGAGCAGTTCTTC. This codes for CASSPPAPGTYSYNEQFF.

This clonotype has a handful of counts. The CDR3 bases are TGCGCCAGCAGCCCCACAGTCGGGCAGACCGGGGAGCTGTTTTTT. Translating it yields CASSPTVGQTGELFF. V usage is TRBV5-1 and J usage is TRBJ2-2; D call uncertain. CDR1 and CDR2 (germline): SGHRS, YFSETQ. CDR3 length: 15 amino acids. V was cut by 4 bases and J by 5 bases, with 15 bases left in between.

The chain couples TRBV9 to TRBJ2-1, with D perhaps assigned TRBD1 or TRBD2 (5 bases each). The V end lost 0 bases, the J end lost 8 bases, and 15 bases lay between the germline ends. The germline CDR1 and CDR2 sequences are SGDLS and YYNGEE. The CDR3 contains 15 residues. CDR3 bases: TGTGCCAGCAGCGTAGCAGAGGGGCGCCCCGATGAGCAGTTCTTC. Translating gives CASSVAEGRPDEQFF.

The chain recombines TRBV5-1 with TRBJ2-2; tentative D call: TRBD1 (5 bases). Germline V gene lookup returns CDR1 SGHRS and CDR2 YFSETQ. The CDR3 is 15 amino acids. V was trimmed by 7 bases and J by 0 bases, leaving 13 bases between them. The CDR3 region is CASQGGATNTGELFF. DNA for the CDR3: TGCGCCAGCCAGGGTGGGGCGACGAACACCGGGGAGCTGTTTTTT.

DNA for the CDR3: TGTGCCATCAGTGGAGGGACAGGGGGATTTGGAGATACGCAGTATTTT. It translates to CAISGGTGGFGDTQYF. The genes are TRBV10-3 and TRBJ2-3, with 11 bases aligning to TRBD1. CDR3 length equals 16 residues. V was clipped by 4 bases and J by 5 bases; unmatched bases: 8. Germline CDR1 is ENHRY and CDR2 is SYGVKD.

The rearrangement joins TRBV5-1 to TRBJ2-5; 8 nucleotides line up with TRBD1. The germline CDR1 and CDR2 sequences are SGHRS and YFSETQ. Trimming at V came to 4 bases and at J to 5 bases, leaving 10 bases not matched to a gene. This CDR3 is built from 15 residues. CDR3 in amino acids: CASSPRTGTWETQYF. The CDR3 bases are TGCGCCAGCAGCCCCCGGACAGGGACGTGGGAGACCCAGTACTTC.

The V gene is TRBV12-3 or TRBV12-4, the J gene TRBJ1-1; 7 bases align to TRBD1. Trimming at V came to 5 bases and at J to 4 bases, leaving 7 bases not matched to a gene. The CDR3 sequence is 14 residues long. In DNA, the CDR3 is TGTGCCAGCAGTCGGAGGGGGCGAAGCACTGAAGCTTTCTTT. Translation gives CASSRRGRSTEAFF.

This clonotype has only a few counts. This chain links TRBV24-1 with TRBJ2-6; TRBD2 might be the D (6 bases). Trimming stripped 2 bases from V and 3 bases from J, with 13 bases between. This CDR3 contains 17 residues. Germline CDR1 reads KGHDR; CDR2 reads SFDVKD. CDR3 bases: TGTGCCACCAGTGATTCCACTGCGGGGAGTGGGGCCAACGTCCTGACTTTC. Its protein product is CATSDSTAGSGANVLTF.

This chain links TRBV10-3 with TRBJ1-6, with 7 bases lining up with TRBD1. The CDR3 has 13 amino acids. V shed 7 bases and J 10 bases; nucleotides not matched to a gene: 7. Germline CDR1 reads ENHRY; CDR2 reads SYGVKD. This CDR3 reads CAINSETGSPLHF. In DNA, the CDR3 is TGTGCCATCAATAGCGAGACAGGGTCACCCCTCCACTTT.

The J gene is TRBJ2-1, the V gene TRBV28, with 7 bases that match TRBD2. This CDR3 is built from 15 residues. Germline values: CDR1 MDHEN, CDR2 SYDVKM. The J segment lost 6 bases and the V segment lost 6 bases, leaving 11 bases of the junction unmatched. CDR3 in DNA: TGTGCCAGCAGCCCTTTAGGGAGGGTCTCCAATGAGCAGTTCTTC. Amino acid sequence: CASSPLGRVSNEQFF.

The chain links TRBV4-2 to TRBJ2-2, with 10 bases identical to TRBD2. Germline assignment: CDR1 LGHNA and CDR2 YNFKEQ. This CDR3 region has 19 residues. Trimming at V came to 0 bases and at J to 5 bases, leaving 12 bases not matched to a gene. CDR3 in amino acids: CASSQEYASGRGRTGELFF. DNA for the CDR3: TGTGCCAGCAGCCAAGAGTATGCTAGCGGGAGAGGGAGGACCGGGGAGCTGTTTTTT.

The chain uses TRBV10-3 and TRBJ2-7, with D tentatively TRBD2 (6 bases). Germline V CDR1 and CDR2: ENHRY, SYGVKD. Trimming pared 10 bases from V and 3 bases from J, leaving 19 bases between. This CDR3 contains 14 residues. This CDR3 is CATSAGMTNYEQYV. The DNA of the CDR3 is TGTGCCACTTCGGCGGGAATGACCAACTACGAGCAGTACGTC.

This clonotype has only a few counts. This chain links TRBV9 with TRBJ2-1, with 9 bases fitting TRBD2. V shed 3 bases, J shed 0 bases, and the junction held 1 base outside the gene matches. Germline CDR1 and CDR2: SGDLS and YYNGEE. This CDR3 comprises 15 residues. CDR3 in DNA: TGTGCCAGCAGCGGACTAGCGGTCTCCTACAATGAGCAGTTCTTC. This encodes CASSGLAVSYNEQFF.

A few counts support this clonotype. The gene calls are TRBV28 and TRBJ2-5; 11 bases are shared with TRBD2. V was pared by 5 bases and J by 3 bases, with 5 bases of the junction left unmatched. The CDR3 spans 15 residues. Germline V CDR1 and CDR2: MDHEN, SYDVKM. The CDR3 is CASSGPGLAEETQYF. Here the CDR3 DNA reads TGTGCCAGCAGTGGACCGGGACTAGCGGAAGAGACCCAGTACTTC. The complete variable domain, with remaining parts taken from reference TRBV28 and TRBJ2-5, reads DVKVTQSSRYLVKRTGEKVFLECVQDMDHENMFWYRQDPGLGLRLIYFSYDVKMKEKGDIPEGYSVSREKKERFSLILESASTNQTSMYLCASSGPGLAEETQYFGPGTRLLVL.

This clonotype was seen a handful of times. The V gene is TRBV5-1, the J gene TRBJ1-2; tentative D call: TRBD1 (5 bases). V lost 5 bases and J 6 bases, leaving 14 bases between the germline ends. This CDR3 contains 13 residues. CDR1 and CDR2 from the germline V gene are SGHRS and YFSETQ. CDR3 coding DNA: TGCGCCAGCAGTGAGCAGGGTCGGGATGGCTACACCTTC. Translating it yields CASSEQGRDGYTF.

The chain combines TRBV7-9 with TRBJ2-7, with 9 nucleotides matching TRBD2. The CDR3 loop spans 15 amino acids. Germline V lookup: CDR1 SEHNR, CDR2 FQNEAQ (reference sequence). V lost 5 bases, J lost 0 bases, and 5 bases stayed unmatched. As DNA, the CDR3 is TGTGCCAGCAGCCGACTAGCGGAACTCTCCTACGAGCAGTACTTC. Translated: CASSRLAELSYEQYF.

This chain links TRBV10-3 with TRBJ2-7; D is tentatively TRBD1 or TRBD2 (7 bases each). Trimming left V 4 bases short and J 0 bases short, with 16 bases between. Germline CDR1 is ENHRY and CDR2 is SYGVKD. The CDR3 length is 16 residues. CDR3 bases: TGTGCCATCAGTGCGGGAGGACAGGTGAGCTCCTACGAGCAGTACGTC. Translating gives CAISAGGQVSSYEQYV.

The rearrangement uses TRBV20-1 and TRBJ1-1; D is uncertain. V gave up 5 bases and J gave up 1 base, with 11 bases separating them. The CDR3 contains 13 residues. From germline, CDR1 is DFQATT and CDR2 SNEGSKA (reference sequence). The DNA of the CDR3 is TGCAGTGCTCCTACCCACTCGAACACTGAAGCTTTCTTT. Translating it yields CSAPTHSNTEAFF.

The rearrangement uses TRBV12-3 or TRBV12-4 and TRBJ1-1, with 9 bases aligning to TRBD1. The junction had 7 bases not matched to a gene; V was cut back by 5 bases and J by 0 bases. The CDR3 has 16 amino acids. This CDR3 is CASSPRDRDMNTEAFF. In DNA form, the CDR3 reads TGTGCCAGCAGTCCCCGGGACAGGGACATGAACACTGAAGCTTTCTTT.

This clonotype was detected only a few times. CDR3 nucleotides: TGCGCCAGCAGCCAAGGGGGACTAGCGGCGGGGGAGCTGTTTTTT. Its protein product is CASSQGGLAAGELFF. The chain carries TRBV4-1 and TRBJ2-2; TRBD2 aligns across 11 bases. This CDR3 spans 15 amino acids. The J segment lost 8 bases and the V segment lost 1 base, leaving 3 bases of the junction unmatched. Germline V gene lookup returns CDR1 MGHRA and CDR2 YSYEKL.

The rearrangement links TRBV11-2 to TRBJ2-5; no definite D call. The CDR3 is 15 amino acids. The V gene's germline CDR1 is SGHAT and CDR2 FQNNGV. Trimming stripped 0 bases from V and 1 base from J, with 9 bases between. The CDR3 spells CASSLDFGAQETQYF. The DNA of the CDR3 is TGTGCCAGCAGCTTAGATTTTGGAGCCCAAGAGACCCAGTACTTC.

This clonotype showed up just once. J is TRBJ2-7 and V is TRBV29-1, with unresolved D. CDR1 SQVTM and CDR2 ANQGSEA come from the germline V gene. The CDR3 contains 10 residues. Trimming stripped 7 bases from V and 6 bases from J, with 10 bases between. The CDR3 here is CSAASGEQYF. The CDR3 DNA is TGCAGCGCCGCTTCTGGCGAGCAGTACTTC.

Regarding this clonotype: A junction end diverges from the germline sequence, so it may reflect a read error. The rearrangement joins TRBV2 to TRBJ2-7; D not resolved. Germline CDR1 is SNHLY and CDR2 is FYNNEI. This CDR3 is built from 12 residues. The CDR3 reads CASSLESYGQYF. CDR3 DNA: TGTGCCAGCAGCCTAGAAAGCTACGGGCAGTACTTC.

This clonotype was counted only a few times. The V call is TRBV2, the J call TRBJ2-7; 8 nucleotides align to TRBD2. The V segment lost 6 bases and the J segment 2 bases; nucleotides outside the gene matches: 6. The germline V gene encodes CDR1 SNHLY and CDR2 FYNNEI. This CDR3 spans 14 amino acids. DNA for the CDR3: TGTGCCAGCAGAACCAGCGGGAGTGCCTACGAGCAGTACTTC. It translates to CASRTSGSAYEQYF.

V is TRBV24-1 and J is TRBJ2-2, with a tentative D call TRBD2 (6 bases). The CDR3 sequence is 17 residues long. Trimming stripped 0 bases from V and 4 bases from J, with 14 bases between. The germline CDR1 and CDR2 sequences are KGHDR and SFDVKD. CDR3 bases: TGTGCCACCAGTGATTTGAGGAGGGTTGGTGGCACCGGGGAGCTGTTTTTT. It yields the protein CATSDLRRVGGTGELFF.

V and J are TRBV4-1 and TRBJ2-3; D is possibly TRBD1 or TRBD2 (5 bases each). Germline CDR1 and CDR2: MGHRA and YSYEKL. The CDR3 extends over 15 amino acids. The V gene lost 6 bases and the J gene lost 5 bases, with 18 bases spanning the gap. As DNA, the CDR3 is TGCGCCAGCAGTACTGGTGGGGGACCGGTAGATACGCAGTATTTT. Translation: CASSTGGGPVDTQYF.